This entry lists 5 T cell receptor beta chains sequenced from one sample in a study of T cells after posttransplantation cyclophosphamide. Profiling relied on immunoSEQ multiplex PCR, and the TCRdb table lists in-frame clones only, not all of them. The repertoire includes about 31,000 clones, about nine tenths of them detected once, and about 0.25% sits in the top ten. Cells defined as naive were viable CD3+CD4+ or CD3+CD8+ and CCR7+CD45RA+CD45RO-CD95-CD27+CD28+. The sequenced sample consisted of naive CD4+ T cells sorted from PBMCs. The receptors come from a woman aged 55-69 years in good health, CMV-negative, and a related stem cell transplant donor.

CDR3 protein: CASSPRTGGNWVNTEAFF. The CDR3 nucleotides read TGTGCCAGCAGTCCAAGGACAGGGGGGAACTGGGTGAACACTGAAGCTTTCTTT. This chain uses TRBV27 with TRBJ1-1; 10 positions agree with TRBD1. With V trimmed by 5 bases and J by 0 bases, 12 bases remained unmatched. From germline, CDR1 is MNHEY and CDR2 SMNVEV (reference sequence). CDR3 length: 18 amino acids.

The chain couples TRBV9 to TRBJ2-1; 8 bases fit TRBD2. The V segment lost 0 bases and the J segment 6 bases; nucleotides outside the gene matches: 2. The CDR3 is made up of 14 amino acids. Germline CDR1 reads SGDLS; CDR2 reads YYNGEE. The CDR3 loop reads CASSVEGTSNEQFF. The CDR3 DNA reads TGTGCCAGCAGCGTAGAGGGGACTAGCAATGAGCAGTTCTTC. Looking up the rest from reference TRBV9 and TRBJ2-1 gives the full variable domain: DSGVTQTPKHLITATGQRVTLRCSPRSGDLSVYWYQQSLDQGLQFLIQYYNGEERAKGNILERFSAQQFPDLHSELNLSSLELGDSALYFCASSVEGTSNEQFFGPGTRLTVL.

V is TRBV9 and J is TRBJ1-1, with 8 bases fitting TRBD1. Germline CDR1 is SGDLS and CDR2 is YYNGEE. The V gene end was trimmed by 3 bases and the J gene end by 3 bases; junction bases not matched to a gene: 1. The CDR3 length is 13 residues. This chain's CDR3 is CASSADRDTEAFF. The CDR3 nucleotides are TGTGCCAGCAGCGCGGACAGGGACACTGAAGCTTTCTTT.

This clone has just one count. The chain links TRBV4-3 to TRBJ1-2; 9 nucleotides line up with TRBD1. The germline V gene encodes CDR1 LGHNA and CDR2 YSLEER. The CDR3 runs to 15 residues. V lost 1 base and J lost 3; bases outside the gene matches: 3. The CDR3 is CASSQGGQGHYGYTF. CDR3 nucleotides: TGCGCCAGCAGCCAAGGGGGACAGGGCCACTATGGCTACACCTTC.

V usage is TRBV7-2 and J usage is TRBJ2-7, with TRBD1 matching 10 bases. CDR3 length equals 15 residues. Germline V gives CDR1 SGHTA, CDR2 FQGNSA. Trimming cost V 1 base and J 3 bases; bases outside gene matches: 3. CDR3 bases: TGTGCCAGCAGCTTAGTAGGGACAGGGGACTACGAGCAGTACTTC. Protein: CASSLVGTGDYEQYF.